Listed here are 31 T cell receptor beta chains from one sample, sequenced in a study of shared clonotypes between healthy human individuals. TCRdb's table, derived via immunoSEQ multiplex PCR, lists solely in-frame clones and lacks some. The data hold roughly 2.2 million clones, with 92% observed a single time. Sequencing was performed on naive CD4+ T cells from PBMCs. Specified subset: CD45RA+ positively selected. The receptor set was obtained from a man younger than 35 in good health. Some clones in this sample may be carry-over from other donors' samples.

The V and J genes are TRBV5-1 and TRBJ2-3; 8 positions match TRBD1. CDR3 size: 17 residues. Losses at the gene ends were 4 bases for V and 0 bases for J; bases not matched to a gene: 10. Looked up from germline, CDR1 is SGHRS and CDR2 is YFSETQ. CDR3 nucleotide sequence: TGCGCCAGCAGCCTCACGGACAGGGCCTCTAGCACAGATACGCAGTATTTT. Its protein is CASSLTDRASSTDTQYF.

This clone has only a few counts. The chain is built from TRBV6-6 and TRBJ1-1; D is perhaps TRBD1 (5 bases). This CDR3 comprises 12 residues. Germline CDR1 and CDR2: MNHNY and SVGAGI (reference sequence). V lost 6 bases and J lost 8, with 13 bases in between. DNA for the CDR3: TGTGCCAGCAGCCGAGACCAGGGCGAAGCTTTCTTT. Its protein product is CASSRDQGEAFF.

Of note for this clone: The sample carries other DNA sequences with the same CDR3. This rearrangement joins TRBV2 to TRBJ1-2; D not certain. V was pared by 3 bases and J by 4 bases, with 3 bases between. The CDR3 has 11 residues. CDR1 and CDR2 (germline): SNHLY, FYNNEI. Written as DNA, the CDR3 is TGTGCCAGCAGTGAGACCTATGGCTACACCTTC. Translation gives CASSETYGYTF.

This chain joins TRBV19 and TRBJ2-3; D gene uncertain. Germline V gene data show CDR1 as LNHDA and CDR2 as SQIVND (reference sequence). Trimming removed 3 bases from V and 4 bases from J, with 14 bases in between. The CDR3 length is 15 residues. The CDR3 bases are TGTGCCAGTAGTATTCATTCTAGAGAGGCAGATACGCAGTATTTT. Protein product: CASSIHSREADTQYF. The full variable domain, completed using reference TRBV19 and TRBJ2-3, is DGGITQSPKYLFRKEGQNVTLSCEQNLNHDAMYWYRQDPGQGLRLIYYSQIVNDFQKGDIAEGYSVSREKKESFPLTVTSAQKNPTAFYLCASSIHSREADTQYFGPGTRLTVL.

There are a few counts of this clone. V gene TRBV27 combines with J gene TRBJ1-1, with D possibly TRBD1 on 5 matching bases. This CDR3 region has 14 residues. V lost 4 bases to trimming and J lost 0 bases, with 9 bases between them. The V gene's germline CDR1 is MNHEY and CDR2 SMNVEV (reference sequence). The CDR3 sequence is CASSSPGLNTEAFF. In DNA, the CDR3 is TGTGCCAGCAGTTCTCCAGGGCTGAACACTGAAGCTTTCTTT.

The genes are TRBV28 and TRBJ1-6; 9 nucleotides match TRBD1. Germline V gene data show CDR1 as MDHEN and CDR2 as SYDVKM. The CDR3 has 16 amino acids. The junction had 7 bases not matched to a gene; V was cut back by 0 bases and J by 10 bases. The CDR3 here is CASSLWDRGPKSPLHF. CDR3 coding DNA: TGTGCCAGCAGTTTATGGGACAGGGGACCCAAGTCACCCCTCCACTTT.

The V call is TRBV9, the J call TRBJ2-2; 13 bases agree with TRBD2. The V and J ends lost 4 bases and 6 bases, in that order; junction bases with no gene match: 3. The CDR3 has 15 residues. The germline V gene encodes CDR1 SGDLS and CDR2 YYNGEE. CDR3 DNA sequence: TGTGCCAGCAGCCCGGGACTAGCGGGATCCGGGGAGCTGTTTTTT. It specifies CASSPGLAGSGELFF.

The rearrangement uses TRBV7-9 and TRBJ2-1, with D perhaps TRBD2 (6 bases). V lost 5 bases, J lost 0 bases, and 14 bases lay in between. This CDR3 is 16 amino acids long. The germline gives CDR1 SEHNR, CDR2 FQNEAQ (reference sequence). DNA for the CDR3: TGTGCCAGCAGCGATTCTAGCGCTAGCTCCTACAATGAGCAGTTCTTC. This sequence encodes CASSDSSASSYNEQFF.

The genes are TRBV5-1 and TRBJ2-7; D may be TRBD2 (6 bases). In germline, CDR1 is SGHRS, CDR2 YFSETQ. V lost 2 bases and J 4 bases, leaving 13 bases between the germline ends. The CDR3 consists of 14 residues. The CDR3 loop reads CASSFAGLNYEQYF. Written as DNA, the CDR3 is TGCGCCAGCAGCTTCGCGGGACTCAATTACGAGCAGTACTTC.

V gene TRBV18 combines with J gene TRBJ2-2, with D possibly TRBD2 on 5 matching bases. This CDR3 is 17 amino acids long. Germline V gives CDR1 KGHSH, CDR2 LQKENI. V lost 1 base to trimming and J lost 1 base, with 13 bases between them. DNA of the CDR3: TGTGCCAGCTCACCACGAGCTAGCAGGCTGAACACCGGGGAGCTGTTTTTT. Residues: CASSPRASRLNTGELFF.

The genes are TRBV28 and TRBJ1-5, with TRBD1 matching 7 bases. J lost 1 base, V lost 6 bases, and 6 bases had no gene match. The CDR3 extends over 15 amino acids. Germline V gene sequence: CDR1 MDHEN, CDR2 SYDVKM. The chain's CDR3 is CASSRQGRSNQPQHF. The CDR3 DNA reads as TGTGCCAGCAGCCGACAGGGTAGAAGCAATCAGCCCCAGCATTTT.

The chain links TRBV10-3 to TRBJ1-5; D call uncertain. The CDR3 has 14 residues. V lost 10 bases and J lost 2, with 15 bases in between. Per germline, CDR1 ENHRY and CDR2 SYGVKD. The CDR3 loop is CANPAPGGNQPQHF. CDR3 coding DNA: TGTGCCAATCCGGCCCCCGGGGGCAATCAGCCCCAGCATTTT.

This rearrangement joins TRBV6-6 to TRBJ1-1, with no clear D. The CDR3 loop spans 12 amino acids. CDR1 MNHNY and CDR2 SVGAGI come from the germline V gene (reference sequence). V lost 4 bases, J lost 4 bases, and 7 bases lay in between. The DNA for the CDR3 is TGTGCCAGCAGTTCCACAGCCACTGAAGCTTTCTTT. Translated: CASSSTATEAFF.

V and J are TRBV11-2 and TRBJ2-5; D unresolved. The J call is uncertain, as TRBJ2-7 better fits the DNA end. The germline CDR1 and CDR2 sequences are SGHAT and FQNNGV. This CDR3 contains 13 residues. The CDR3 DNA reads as TGTGCCAGCACCGCAGTAGTGTACTACGAGCAGTACTTC. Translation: CASTAVVYYEQYF.

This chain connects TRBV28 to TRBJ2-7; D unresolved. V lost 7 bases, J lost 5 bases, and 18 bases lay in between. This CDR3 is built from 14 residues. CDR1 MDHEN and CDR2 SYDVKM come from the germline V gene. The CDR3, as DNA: TGTGCCAGCACCGACCTGACGGCCCTCCACGAGCAGTACTTC. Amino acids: CASTDLTALHEQYF.

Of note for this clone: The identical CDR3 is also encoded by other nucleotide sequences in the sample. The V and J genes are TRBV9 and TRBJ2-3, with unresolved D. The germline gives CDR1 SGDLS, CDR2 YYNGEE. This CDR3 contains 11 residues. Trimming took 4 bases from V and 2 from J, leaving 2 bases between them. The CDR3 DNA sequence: TGTGCCAGCAGCACCACAGATACGCAGTATTTT. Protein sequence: CASSTTDTQYF.

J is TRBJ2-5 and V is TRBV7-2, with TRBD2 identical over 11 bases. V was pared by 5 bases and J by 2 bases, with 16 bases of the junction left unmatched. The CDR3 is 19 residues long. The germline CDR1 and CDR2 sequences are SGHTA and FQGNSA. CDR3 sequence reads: CASSPLVRLAGGRQETQYF. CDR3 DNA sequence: TGTGCCAGCAGCCCCCTGGTCCGGCTAGCGGGAGGACGACAAGAGACCCAGTACTTC.

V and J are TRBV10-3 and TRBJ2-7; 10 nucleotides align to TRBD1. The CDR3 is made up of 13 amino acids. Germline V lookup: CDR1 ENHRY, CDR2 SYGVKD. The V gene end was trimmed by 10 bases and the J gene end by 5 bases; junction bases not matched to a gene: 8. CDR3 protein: CATGAGTGDEQYF. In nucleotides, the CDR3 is TGTGCCACCGGAGCCGGGACAGGGGACGAGCAGTACTTC.

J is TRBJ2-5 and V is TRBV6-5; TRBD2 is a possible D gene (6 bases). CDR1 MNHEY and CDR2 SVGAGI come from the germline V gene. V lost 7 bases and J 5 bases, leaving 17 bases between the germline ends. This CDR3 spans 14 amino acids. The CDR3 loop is CASTLLGGSETQYF. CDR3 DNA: TGTGCCAGCACCTTACTCGGGGGAAGCGAGACCCAGTACTTC.

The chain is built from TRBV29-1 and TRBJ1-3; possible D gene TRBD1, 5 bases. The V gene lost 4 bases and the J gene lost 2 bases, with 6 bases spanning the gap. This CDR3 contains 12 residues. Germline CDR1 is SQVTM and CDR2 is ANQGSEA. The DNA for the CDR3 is TGCAGCGTTGCAGGGCCTGGAAACACCATATATTTT. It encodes CSVAGPGNTIYF.

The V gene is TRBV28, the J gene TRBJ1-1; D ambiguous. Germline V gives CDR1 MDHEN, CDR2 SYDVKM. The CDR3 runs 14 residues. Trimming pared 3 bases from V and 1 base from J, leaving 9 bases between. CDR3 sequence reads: CASSFLSGNTEAFF. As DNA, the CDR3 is TGTGCCAGCAGTTTTTTATCAGGGAACACTGAAGCTTTCTTT.

The CDR3 bases are TGTGCCAGCAGCCCCGGGGGTGCGGGAGGGACCTTTATGGGTGAGCAGTTCTTC. It encodes CASSPGGAGGTFMGEQFF. V and J are TRBV11-2 and TRBJ2-1; 9 bases are shared with TRBD2. Per germline, CDR1 SGHAT and CDR2 FQNNGV. Germline trimming cut 5 bases from V and 9 bases from J; bases unmatched to any gene: 20. This CDR3 is built from 18 residues. Full variable domain (remainder filled in from reference TRBV11-2 and TRBJ2-1): EAGVAQSPRYKIIEKRQSVAFWCNPISGHATLYWYQQILGQGPKLLIQFQNNGVVDDSQLPKDRFSAERLKGVDSTLKIQPAKLEDSAVYLCASSPGGAGGTFMGEQFFGPGTRLTVL.

DNA of the CDR3: TGTGCCAGCAGCTTATTTAACCGCCTCATGAACACTGAAGCTTTCTTT. It specifies CASSLFNRLMNTEAFF. The rearrangement joins TRBV7-2 to TRBJ1-1; D remains ambiguous. The CDR3 has 16 amino acids. Germline assignment: CDR1 SGHTA and CDR2 FQGNSA. Trimming removed 2 bases at V and 0 bases at J, with 13 bases between. The whole variable domain, remainder taken from reference TRBV7-2 and TRBJ1-1, is GAGVSQSPSNKVTEKGKDVELRCDPISGHTALYWYRQSLGQGLEFLIYFQGNSAPDKSGLPSDRFSAERTGGSVSTLTIQRTQQEDSAVYLCASSLFNRLMNTEAFFGQGTRLTVV.

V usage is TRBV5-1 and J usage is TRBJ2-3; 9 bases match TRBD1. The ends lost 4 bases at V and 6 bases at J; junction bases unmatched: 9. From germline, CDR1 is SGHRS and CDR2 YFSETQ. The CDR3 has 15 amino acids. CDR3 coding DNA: TGCGCCAGCAGCGCCCGGGACAGGGAGCGGGATACGCAGTATTTT. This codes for CASSARDRERDTQYF.

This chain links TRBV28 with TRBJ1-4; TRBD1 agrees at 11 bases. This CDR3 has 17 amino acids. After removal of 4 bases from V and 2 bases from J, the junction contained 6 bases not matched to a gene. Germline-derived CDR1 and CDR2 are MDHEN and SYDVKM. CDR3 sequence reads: CASSSQGQGATNEKLFF. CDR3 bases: TGTGCCAGCAGTTCACAAGGACAGGGGGCGACTAATGAAAAACTGTTTTTT.

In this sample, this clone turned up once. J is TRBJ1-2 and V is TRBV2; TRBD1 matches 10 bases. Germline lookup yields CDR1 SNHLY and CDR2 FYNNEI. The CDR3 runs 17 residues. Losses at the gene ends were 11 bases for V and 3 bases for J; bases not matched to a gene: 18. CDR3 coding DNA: TGTGCCTCTGTTCCTCAATTTGGGGGACAGGGGCACTATGGCTACACCTTC. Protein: CASVPQFGGQGHYGYTF.

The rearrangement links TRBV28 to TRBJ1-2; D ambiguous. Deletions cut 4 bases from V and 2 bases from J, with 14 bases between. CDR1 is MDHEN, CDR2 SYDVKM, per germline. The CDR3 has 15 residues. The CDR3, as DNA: TGTGCCAGCAGTTCTCCCCCAACAGCGAACTATGGCTACACCTTC. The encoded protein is CASSSPPTANYGYTF.

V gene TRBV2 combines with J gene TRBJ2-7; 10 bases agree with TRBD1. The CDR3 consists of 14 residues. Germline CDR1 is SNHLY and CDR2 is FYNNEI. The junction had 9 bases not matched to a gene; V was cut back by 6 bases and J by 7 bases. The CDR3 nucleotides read TGTGCCAGCAGCCGGGACAGGGGATTCGGTGAGCAGTACTTC. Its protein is CASSRDRGFGEQYF.

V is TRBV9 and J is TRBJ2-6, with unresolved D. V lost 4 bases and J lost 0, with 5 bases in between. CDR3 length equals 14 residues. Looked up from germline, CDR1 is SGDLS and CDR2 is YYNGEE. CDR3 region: CASSKHSGANVLTF. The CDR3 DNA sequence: TGTGCCAGCAGCAAGCACTCTGGGGCCAACGTCCTGACTTTC.

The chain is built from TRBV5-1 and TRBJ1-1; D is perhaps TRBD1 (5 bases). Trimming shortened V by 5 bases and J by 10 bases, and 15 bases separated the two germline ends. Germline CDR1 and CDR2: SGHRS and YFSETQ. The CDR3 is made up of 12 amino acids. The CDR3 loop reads CASSGGTPGAFF. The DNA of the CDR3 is TGCGCCAGCAGTGGCGGGACCCCTGGAGCTTTCTTT.

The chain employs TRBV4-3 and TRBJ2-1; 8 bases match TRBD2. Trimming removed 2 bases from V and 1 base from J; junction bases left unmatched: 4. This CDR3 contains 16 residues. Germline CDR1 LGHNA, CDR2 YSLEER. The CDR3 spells CASSQRTSSSYNEQFF. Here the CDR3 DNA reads TGCGCCAGCAGCCAACGGACTAGCAGTTCCTACAATGAGCAGTTCTTC.